This T cell receptor beta chain is drawn from a study of OX40 agonist ivuxolimab in advanced cancers. Study at large: Cohort: approximately 83% men, mean age around 61, aged about 23 to 80.

Clones were read by immunoSEQ multiplex PCR, and TCRdb kept only the in-frame ones, dropping some. The table lists approximately 99,000 clones, approximately 87% of them singletons, with 5.5% in the top ten. Losses at the gene ends were 5 bases for V and 4 bases for J; bases not matched to a gene: 5. The CDR3 has 16 residues. Germline values: CDR1 SGHAT, CDR2 FQNNGV. This chain links TRBV11-2 with TRBJ2-2; TRBD2 agrees at 12 bases. Specimen: CD4+ or CD8+ T cells sorted from blood, collected in a trial of the OX40 agonist ivuxolimab. The receptor was isolated from an adult with an advanced solid tumor such as melanoma, head and neck, liver or kidney cancer. CDR3 nucleotides: TGTGCCAGCAGCCCTAGCGGGAGGGCCCTCACCGGGGAGCTGTTTTTT. Encoded protein: CASSPSGRALTGELFF.